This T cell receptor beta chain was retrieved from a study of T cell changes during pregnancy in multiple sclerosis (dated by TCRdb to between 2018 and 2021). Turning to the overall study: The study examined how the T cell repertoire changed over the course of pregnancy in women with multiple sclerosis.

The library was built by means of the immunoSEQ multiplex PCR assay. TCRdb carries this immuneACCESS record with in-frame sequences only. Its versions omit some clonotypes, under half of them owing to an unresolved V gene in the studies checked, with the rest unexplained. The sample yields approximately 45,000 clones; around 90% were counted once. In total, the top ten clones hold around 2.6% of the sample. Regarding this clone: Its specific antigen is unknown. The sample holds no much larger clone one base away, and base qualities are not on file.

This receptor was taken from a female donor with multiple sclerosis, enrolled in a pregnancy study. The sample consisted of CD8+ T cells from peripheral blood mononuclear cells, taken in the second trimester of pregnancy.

The nucleotide sequence is TGTGCCAGCAGTGACTGGCACGGGGAGCTGTTTTTT. Translated, this gives CASSDWHGELFF. The chain employs TRBV2 and TRBJ2-2, with no reliable assignment of the D segment. The V and J ends are trimmed by 3 bases and 7 bases, leaving 6 bases between them. Sequences SNHLY (CDR1) and FYNNEI (CDR2) are obtained from the germline V gene. The CDR3, cysteine through phenylalanine, is 12 amino acids long. The kept DNA is CDR3 alone, 36 bases in frame from the first base.